These T cell receptor beta chains were read from a single sample in a study of cytomegalovirus exposure and HLA in healthy donors. Clones were sequenced by immunoSEQ multiplex PCR, and TCRdb holds only the in-frame ones, with some missing. The sample has around 90,000 clones; less than 80% are singletons. The sequencing sample was made of PBMCs. These receptors came from a woman between 40 and 50 years old in good health and CMV-seronegative. Both conserved end residues are part of each CDR3. Fields, in order: clone size, D gene, V gene, J gene, CDR3 DNA, CDR3 protein. D genes are given only for firm matches. Clone sizes are given selectively: once, few, many, or a class where the clone is expanded.

size: NA; D: TRBD2; V: TRBV5-6; J: TRBJ2-3; DNA: TGTGCCAGCAGCTTAGGGCTAGCGGGAGGGCTTAGCACAGATACGCAGTATTTT; CDR3: CASSLGLAGGLSTDTQYF
size: NA; D: TRBD1; V: TRBV4-2; J: TRBJ1-2; DNA: TGTGCCAGCAGCCGAACCGGGACAGGGGCTGGCTACACCTTC; CDR3: CASSRTGTGAGYTF
size: NA; D: NA; V: TRBV2; J: TRBJ1-6; DNA: TGTGCCAGCAGTGAGTCATCCCCTCGTAGTTCACCCCTCCACTTT; CDR3: CASSESSPRSSPLHF
size: NA; D: NA; V: TRBV30; J: TRBJ1-4; DNA: TGTGCCTGGAGTGACTCAATAGGGGCAACTAATGAAAAACTGTTTTTT; CDR3: CAWSDSIGATNEKLFF
size: NA; D: NA; V: TRBV12-2; J: TRBJ2-7; DNA: TGTGCAAGTCGCTGCTCCCAAACAGGGGTCTTGTTCGAGCAGTACTTC; CDR3: CASRCSQTGVLFEQYF
size: NA; D: TRBD1; V: TRBV18; J: TRBJ1-1; DNA: TGTGCCAGCTCACCCGGAGCCTACAGGGGAAGGAACACTGAAGCTTTCTTT; CDR3: CASSPGAYRGRNTEAFF
size: NA; D: NA; V: TRBV28; J: TRBJ1-3; DNA: TGTGCCAGCAGTTTCCAAGGACAAGGCTCTGGAAACACCATATATTTT; CDR3: CASSFQGQGSGNTIYF
size: NA; D: TRBD2; V: TRBV29-1; J: TRBJ2-1; DNA: TGCAGCGTCGCCGGGACTAGCGTCTACAATGAGCAGTTCTTC; CDR3: CSVAGTSVYNEQFF
size: NA; D: NA; V: TRBV20-1; J: TRBJ2-1; DNA: TGCACTTGCGGCACGTACAATGAGCAGTTCTTC; CDR3: CTCGTYNEQFF
size: NA; D: NA; V: TRBV30; J: TRBJ2-3; DNA: TGTGCCTGGAGTGTAATAGGTCGGTCGGGTACGCAGTATTTT; CDR3: CAWSVIGRSGTQYF
size: NA; D: NA; V: TRBV7-8; J: TRBJ2-7; DNA: TGTGCCAGCAGCTTAGATCGGGTACCCTACGAGCAGTACTTC; CDR3: CASSLDRVPYEQYF
size: NA; D: NA; V: TRBV20-1; J: TRBJ1-1; DNA: TGCAGTGCTAGTGGCGGTACTGAAGCTTTCTTT; CDR3: CSASGGTEAFF
size: few; D: TRBD1; V: TRBV6-5; J: TRBJ2-7; DNA: TGTGCCAGCAGTTACTCGTGGGACAGGGGATACGAGCAGTACTTC; CDR3: CASSYSWDRGYEQYF
size: NA; D: TRBD2; V: TRBV18; J: TRBJ2-1; DNA: TGTGCCAGCTCACCACAGGGACTAGCGGGAGCTGCCTACAATGAGCAGTTCTTC; CDR3: CASSPQGLAGAAYNEQFF
size: NA; D: TRBD2; V: TRBV7-2; J: TRBJ2-1; DNA: TGTGCCGGAGACGTAGCGGGATCCAATGAGCAGTTCTTC; CDR3: CAGDVAGSNEQFF
size: NA; D: NA; V: TRBV2; J: TRBJ2-5; DNA: TGTGCCAGCAGTGAAGATAACGGGAGAGGGGAGACCCAGTACTTC; CDR3: CASSEDNGRGETQYF
size: NA; D: TRBD1; V: TRBV9; J: TRBJ2-1; DNA: TGTGCCAGCAGTGCGGACAGGGTGAGTGAGCAGTTCTTC; CDR3: CASSADRVSEQFF
size: once; D: NA; V: TRBV28; J: TRBJ1-5; DNA: TGTGCCAGCAGACCAACCGAGGGCGTGCCCCAGCATTTT; CDR3: CASRPTEGVPQHF
size: few; D: NA; V: TRBV29-1; J: TRBJ1-1; DNA: TGCAGCGTTGGCGCGGGGGCGAACACTGAAGCTTTCTTT; CDR3: CSVGAGANTEAFF
size: NA; D: TRBD1; V: TRBV10-3; J: TRBJ1-1; DNA: TGTGCCATCAGTCAGGGGGCGATCGAAGCTTTCTTT; CDR3: CAISQGAIEAFF
size: NA; D: TRBD1; V: TRBV7-9; J: TRBJ1-5; DNA: TGTGCCAGCAGCATAGGACAGGGAGCATTGGCCCAGCATTTT; CDR3: CASSIGQGALAQHF
size: NA; D: TRBD2; V: TRBV28; J: TRBJ2-7; DNA: TGTGCCAGCAGTCCTAGCGGGAGTGATTGCGAGCAGTACTTC; CDR3: CASSPSGSDCEQYF
size: NA; D: TRBD2; V: TRBV6-6; J: TRBJ2-3; DNA: TGTGCCAGCAGGGGTCTAGCGGGAGGGCCAGATACGCAGTATTTT; CDR3: CASRGLAGGPDTQYF
size: NA; D: NA; V: TRBV5-5; J: TRBJ1-5; DNA: TGTGCCAGCAGCCAGGTAGGCATTAGCAATCAGCCCCAGCATTTT; CDR3: CASSQVGISNQPQHF
size: NA; D: TRBD1; V: TRBV7-8; J: TRBJ1-6; DNA: TGTGCCAGCAGCTCAAGAAGGACAGGCGGAAGTAATTCACCCCTCCACTTT; CDR3: CASSSRRTGGSNSPLHF
size: NA; D: NA; V: TRBV11-2; J: TRBJ1-1; DNA: TGTGCCAGCAGCTTAGAAAGGGCGGGCGCTGAAGCTTTCTTT; CDR3: CASSLERAGAEAFF
size: NA; D: NA; V: TRBV19; J: TRBJ2-1; DNA: TGTGCCACCAAAGGAGGGCTAATTTACAATGAGCAGTTCTTC; CDR3: CATKGGLIYNEQFF
size: NA; D: NA; V: TRBV4-2; J: TRBJ1-4; DNA: TGTGCCAGCAGCCCACTAGGAGCAACTAATGAAAAACTGTTTTTT; CDR3: CASSPLGATNEKLFF